These 2 T cell receptor beta chains originate from one sample sequenced in a study of CD8+CD57+ T cells in acquired aplastic anemia. Patients chosen for sequencing had shown CD8+CD57+ cell expansion by flow cytometry. Genomic DNA, the template, was used for profiling of the TCR beta VDJ and CDR3. TCRdb redid the calling of the reads with MiXCR, one entry per CDR3 protein. The data hold about 290,000 distinct CDR3 sequences, with 45% to 65% observed a single time. The sequencing sample was made of sorted CD4+, CD8+, or CD8+CD57+ T cells (not recorded which) from PBMCs. All receptors come from a human donor with aplastic anemia.

This sequence joins TRBV6-9 and TRBJ2-1; maybe TRBD2 (7 bases). CDR1 and CDR2 from the germline V gene are MNHGY and SVAAGI. V was pared by 5 bases and J by 0 bases, with 11 bases between. This CDR3 is built from 15 residues. DNA of the CDR3: TGTGCCAGCAGTGAGGGGGGGGGCTCCTACAATGAGCAGTTCTTC. Amino acid sequence: CASSEGGGSYNEQFF.

This clonotype showed up many times. V usage is TRBV6-6 and J usage is TRBJ2-5; 11 bases are a match to TRBD1. Germline-derived CDR1 and CDR2 are MNHNY and SVGAGI (reference sequence). V trimming: 6 bases; J trimming: 9 bases; junction bases outside the gene matches: 9. The CDR3 length is 14 residues. The CDR3 bases are TGTGCCAGCAGATCGCCGGGACAGGGGGGGGCCCAGTACTTC. It specifies CASRSPGQGGAQYF.